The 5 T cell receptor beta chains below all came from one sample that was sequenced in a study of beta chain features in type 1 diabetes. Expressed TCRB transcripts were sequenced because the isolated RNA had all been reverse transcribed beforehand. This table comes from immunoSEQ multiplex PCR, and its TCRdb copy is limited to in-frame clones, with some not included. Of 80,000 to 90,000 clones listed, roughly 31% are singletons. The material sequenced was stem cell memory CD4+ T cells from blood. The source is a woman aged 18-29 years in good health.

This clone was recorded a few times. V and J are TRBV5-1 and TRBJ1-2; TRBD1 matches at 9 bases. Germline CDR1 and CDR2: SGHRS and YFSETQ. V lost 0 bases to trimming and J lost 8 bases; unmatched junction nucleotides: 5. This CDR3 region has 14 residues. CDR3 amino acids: CASSLEGQGSGYTF. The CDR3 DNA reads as TGCGCCAGCAGCTTGGAGGGACAGGGATCAGGCTACACCTTC.

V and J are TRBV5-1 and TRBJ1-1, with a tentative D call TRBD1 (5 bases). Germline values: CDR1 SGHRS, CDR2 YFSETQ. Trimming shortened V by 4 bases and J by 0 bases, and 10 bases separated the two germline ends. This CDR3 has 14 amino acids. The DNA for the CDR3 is TGCGCCAGCAGCAACAGACAGTTGAACACTGAAGCTTTCTTT. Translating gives CASSNRQLNTEAFF.

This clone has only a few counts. CDR3 DNA: TGCGCCAGCAGCCAAGATCGTGGCGCCTCGGGAAAACTGTTTTTT. This gives the protein CASSQDRGASGKLFF. The chain has TRBV4-3 and TRBJ1-4, with no clear D. There are 15 residues in the CDR3. Germline-derived CDR1 and CDR2 are LGHNA and YSLEER. Trimming cost V 0 bases and J 10 bases, with 15 bases left between them.

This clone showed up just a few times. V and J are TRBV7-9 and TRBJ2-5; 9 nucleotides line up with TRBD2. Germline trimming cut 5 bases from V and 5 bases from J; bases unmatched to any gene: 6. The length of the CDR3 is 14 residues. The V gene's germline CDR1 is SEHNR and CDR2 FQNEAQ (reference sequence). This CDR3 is CASSPLAGRETQYF. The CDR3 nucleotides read TGTGCCAGCAGCCCTCTAGCGGGGAGGGAGACCCAGTACTTC.

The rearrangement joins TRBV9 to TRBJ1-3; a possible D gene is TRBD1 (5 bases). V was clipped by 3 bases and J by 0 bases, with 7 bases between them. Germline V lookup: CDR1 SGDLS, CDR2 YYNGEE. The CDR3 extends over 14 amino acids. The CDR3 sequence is CASSGTGSGNTIYF. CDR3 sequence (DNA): TGTGCCAGCAGCGGAACAGGCTCTGGAAACACCATATATTTT.